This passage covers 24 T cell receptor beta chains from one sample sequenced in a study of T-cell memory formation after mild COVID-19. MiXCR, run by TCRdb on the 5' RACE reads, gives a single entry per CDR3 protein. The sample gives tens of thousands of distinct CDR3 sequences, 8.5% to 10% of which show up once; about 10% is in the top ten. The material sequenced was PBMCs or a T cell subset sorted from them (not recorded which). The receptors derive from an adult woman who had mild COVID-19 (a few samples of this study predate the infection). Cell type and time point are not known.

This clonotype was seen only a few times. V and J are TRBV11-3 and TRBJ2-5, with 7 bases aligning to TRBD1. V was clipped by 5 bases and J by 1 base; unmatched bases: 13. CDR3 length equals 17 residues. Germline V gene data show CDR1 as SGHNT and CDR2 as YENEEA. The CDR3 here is CASSLYGWGQSQETQYF. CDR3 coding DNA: TGTGCCAGCAGCCTTTACGGATGGGGACAGAGCCAAGAGACCCAGTACTTC.

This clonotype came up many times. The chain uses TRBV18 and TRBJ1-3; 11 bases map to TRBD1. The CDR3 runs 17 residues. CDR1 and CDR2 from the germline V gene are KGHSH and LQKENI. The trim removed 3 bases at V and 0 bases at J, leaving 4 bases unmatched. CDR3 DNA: TGTGCCAGCTCACCGGGACAGGGGGTTATCTCTGGAAACACCATATATTTT. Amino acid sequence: CASSPGQGVISGNTIYF.

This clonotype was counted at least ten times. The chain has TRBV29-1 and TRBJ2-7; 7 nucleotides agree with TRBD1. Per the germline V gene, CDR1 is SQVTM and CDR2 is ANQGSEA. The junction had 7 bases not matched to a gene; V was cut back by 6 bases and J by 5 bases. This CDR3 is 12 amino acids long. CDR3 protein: CSVTGKRDEQYF. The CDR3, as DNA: TGCAGCGTGACAGGGAAACGGGACGAGCAGTACTTC.

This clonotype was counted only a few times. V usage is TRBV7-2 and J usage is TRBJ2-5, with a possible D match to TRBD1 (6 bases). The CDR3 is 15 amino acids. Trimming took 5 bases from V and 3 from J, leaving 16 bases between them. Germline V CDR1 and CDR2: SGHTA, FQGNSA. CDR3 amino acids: CASSPYLRQEETQYF. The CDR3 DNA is TGTGCCAGCAGCCCCTACCTCCGACAGGAAGAGACCCAGTACTTC.

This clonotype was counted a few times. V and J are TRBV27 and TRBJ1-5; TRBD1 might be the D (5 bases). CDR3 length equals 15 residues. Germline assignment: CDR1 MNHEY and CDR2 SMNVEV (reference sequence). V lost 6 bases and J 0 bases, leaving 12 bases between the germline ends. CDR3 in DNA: TGTGCCAGCAGACCAACAGGCGGTAGCAATCAGCCCCAGCATTTT. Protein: CASRPTGGSNQPQHF.

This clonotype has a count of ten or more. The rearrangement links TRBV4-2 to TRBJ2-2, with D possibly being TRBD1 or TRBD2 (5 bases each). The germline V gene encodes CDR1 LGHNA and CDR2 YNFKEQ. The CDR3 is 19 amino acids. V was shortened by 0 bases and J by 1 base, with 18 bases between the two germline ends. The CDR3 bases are TGTGCCAGCAGCCAAGATGGGGCGTCGAGGGGAAGGAACACCGGGGAGCTGTTTTTT. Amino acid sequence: CASSQDGASRGRNTGELFF.

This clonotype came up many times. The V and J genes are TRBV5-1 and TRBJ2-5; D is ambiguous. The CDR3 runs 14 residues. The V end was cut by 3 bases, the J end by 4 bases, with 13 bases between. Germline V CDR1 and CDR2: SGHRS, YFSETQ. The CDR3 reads CASSWTLGPETQYF. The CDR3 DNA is TGCGCCAGCAGCTGGACCCTTGGACCAGAGACCCAGTACTTC.

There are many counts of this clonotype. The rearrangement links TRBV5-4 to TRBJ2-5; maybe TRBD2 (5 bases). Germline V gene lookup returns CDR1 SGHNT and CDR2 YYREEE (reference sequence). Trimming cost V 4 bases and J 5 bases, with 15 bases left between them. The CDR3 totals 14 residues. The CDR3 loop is CASSPTGSHETQYF. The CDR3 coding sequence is TGTGCCAGCAGCCCTACGGGGAGCCACGAGACCCAGTACTTC.

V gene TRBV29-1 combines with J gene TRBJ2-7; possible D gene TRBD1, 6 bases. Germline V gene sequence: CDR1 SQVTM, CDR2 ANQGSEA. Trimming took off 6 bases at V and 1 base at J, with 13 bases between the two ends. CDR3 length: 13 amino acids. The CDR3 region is CSVKWGPSYEQYF. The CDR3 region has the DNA TGCAGCGTCAAGTGGGGGCCATCCTACGAGCAGTACTTC.

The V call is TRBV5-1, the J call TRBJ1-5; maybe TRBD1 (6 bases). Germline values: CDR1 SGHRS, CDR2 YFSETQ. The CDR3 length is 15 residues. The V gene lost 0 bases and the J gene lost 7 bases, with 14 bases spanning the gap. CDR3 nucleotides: TGCGCCAGCAGCTTGGTATCAGGGGCCGAACAGCCCCAGCATTTT. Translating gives CASSLVSGAEQPQHF.

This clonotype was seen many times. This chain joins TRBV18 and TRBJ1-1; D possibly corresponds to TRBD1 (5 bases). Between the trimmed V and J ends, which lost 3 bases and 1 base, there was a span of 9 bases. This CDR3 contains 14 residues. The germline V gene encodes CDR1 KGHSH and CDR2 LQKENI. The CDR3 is CASSPATANTEAFF. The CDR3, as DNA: TGTGCCAGCTCACCCGCGACAGCGAACACTGAAGCTTTCTTT.

This chain's CDR3 is CASSFLGDTNEKLFF. CDR3 in DNA: TGTGCCAGCAGCTTTTTGGGGGACACTAATGAAAAACTGTTTTTT. This chain connects TRBV7-9 to TRBJ1-4; the D gene is possibly TRBD1 (5 bases). Trimming pared 3 bases from V and 2 bases from J, leaving 10 bases between. Germline V gene sequence: CDR1 SEHNR, CDR2 FQNEAQ (reference sequence). The CDR3 consists of 15 residues.

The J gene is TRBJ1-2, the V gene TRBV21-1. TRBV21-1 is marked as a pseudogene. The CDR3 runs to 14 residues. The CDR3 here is CASTSDPAPQGYTF. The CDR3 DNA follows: TGTGCCAGCACCTCAGACCCGGCCCCGCAGGGCTACACCTTC.

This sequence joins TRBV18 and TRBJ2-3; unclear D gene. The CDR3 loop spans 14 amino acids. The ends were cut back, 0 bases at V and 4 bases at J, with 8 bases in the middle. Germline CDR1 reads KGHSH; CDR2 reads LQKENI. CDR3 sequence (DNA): TGTGCCAGCTCACCACCGGGAAGGGCAGATACGCAGTATTTT. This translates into CASSPPGRADTQYF. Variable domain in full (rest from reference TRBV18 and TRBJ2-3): NAGVMQNPRHLVRRRGQEARLRCSPMKGHSHVYWYRQLPEEGLKFMVYLQKENIIDESGMPKERFSAEFPKEGPSILRIQQVVRGDSAAYFCASSPPGRADTQYFGPGTRLTVL.

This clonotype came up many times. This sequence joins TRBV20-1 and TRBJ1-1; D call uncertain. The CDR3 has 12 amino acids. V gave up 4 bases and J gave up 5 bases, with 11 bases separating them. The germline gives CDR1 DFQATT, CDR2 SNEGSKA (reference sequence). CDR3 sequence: CSAKAGGTEAFF. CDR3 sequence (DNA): TGCAGTGCTAAGGCAGGTGGAACTGAAGCTTTCTTT.

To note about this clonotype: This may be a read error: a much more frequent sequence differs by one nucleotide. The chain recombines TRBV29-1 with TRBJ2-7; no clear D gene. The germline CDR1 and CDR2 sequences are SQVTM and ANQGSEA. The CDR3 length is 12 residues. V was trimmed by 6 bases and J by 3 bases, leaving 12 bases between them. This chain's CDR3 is CSVTLSYYEQYF. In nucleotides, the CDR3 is TGCAGCGTCACTCTTAGCTACTACGAGCAGTACTTC.

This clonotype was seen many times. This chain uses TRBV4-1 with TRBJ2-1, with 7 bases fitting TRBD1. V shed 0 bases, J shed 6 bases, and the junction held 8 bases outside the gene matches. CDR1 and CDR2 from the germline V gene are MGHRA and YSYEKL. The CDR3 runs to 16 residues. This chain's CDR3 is CASSQETGMRGNEQFF. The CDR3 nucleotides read TGCGCCAGCAGCCAAGAGACAGGGATGAGGGGCAATGAGCAGTTCTTC.

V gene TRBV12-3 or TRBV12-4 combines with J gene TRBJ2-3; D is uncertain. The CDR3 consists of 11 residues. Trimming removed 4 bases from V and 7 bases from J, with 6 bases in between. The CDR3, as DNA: TGTGCCAGCAGTTCTAGGTATACGCAGTATTTT. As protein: CASSSRYTQYF.

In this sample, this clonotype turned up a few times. The CDR3 DNA follows: TGTGCCAGCAGAGCCCCGGGACAAGCGAACACTGAAGCTTTCTTT. Protein product: CASRAPGQANTEAFF. The chain joins TRBV6-4 to TRBJ1-1, with a weak D call TRBD1 (6 bases). The germline V gene has CDR1 MRHNA and CDR2 SNTAGT. Trimming cost V 6 bases and J 1 base, with 15 bases left between them. The CDR3 totals 15 residues.

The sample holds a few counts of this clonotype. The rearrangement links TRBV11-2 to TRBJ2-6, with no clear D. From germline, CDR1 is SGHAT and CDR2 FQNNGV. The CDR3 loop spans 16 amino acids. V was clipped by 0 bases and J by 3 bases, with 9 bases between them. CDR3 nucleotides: TGTGCCAGCAGCTTAGATCGTCATATTGGGGCCAACGTCCTGACTTTC. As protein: CASSLDRHIGANVLTF.

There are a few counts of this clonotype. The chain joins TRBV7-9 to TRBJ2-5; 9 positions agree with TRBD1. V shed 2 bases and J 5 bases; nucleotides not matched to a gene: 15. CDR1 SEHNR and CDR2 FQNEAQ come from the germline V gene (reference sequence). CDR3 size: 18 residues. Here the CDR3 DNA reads TGTGCCAGCAGCTTATGGGGACAGGGAAGAACTAGCGACGAGACCCAGTACTTC. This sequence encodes CASSLWGQGRTSDETQYF.

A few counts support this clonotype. CDR3 nucleotides: TGTGCCAGCAGTCGTGGACTAGCGGTCTCCTACAATGAGCAGTTCTTC. It yields the protein CASSRGLAVSYNEQFF. This chain uses TRBV2 with TRBJ2-1, with 10 bases fitting TRBD2. CDR1 SNHLY and CDR2 FYNNEI come from the germline V gene. The V gene end was trimmed by 5 bases and the J gene end by 0 bases; junction bases not matched to a gene: 4. This CDR3 is built from 16 residues.

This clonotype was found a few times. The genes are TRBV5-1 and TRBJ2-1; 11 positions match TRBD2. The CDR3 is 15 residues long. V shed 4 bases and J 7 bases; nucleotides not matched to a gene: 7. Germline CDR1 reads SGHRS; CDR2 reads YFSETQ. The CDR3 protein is CASSLTSGEWNEQFF. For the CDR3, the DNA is TGCGCCAGCAGCCTGACTAGCGGGGAGTGGAATGAGCAGTTCTTC.

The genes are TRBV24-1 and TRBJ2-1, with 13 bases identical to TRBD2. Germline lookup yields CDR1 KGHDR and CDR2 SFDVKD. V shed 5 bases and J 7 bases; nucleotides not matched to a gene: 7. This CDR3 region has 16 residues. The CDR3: CATSGWTSGSRNEQFF. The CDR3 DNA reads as TGTGCCACCAGTGGGTGGACTAGCGGGAGTAGGAATGAGCAGTTCTTC.